The 14 T cell receptor beta chains in this list originate from one sample, sequenced in a study of shared clonotypes between healthy human individuals. Libraries were prepared by immunoSEQ multiplex PCR; TCRdb keeps only in-frame clonotypes and omits some of them. The sample records some 120,000 clones, 55% to 70% being singletons. The material sequenced was memory CD8+ T cells sorted from blood. As to subset: CD45RO+ cells pooled with CCR7-negative TemRA cells. Receptors originate from a woman between 25 and 40 years old in good health.

The chain has TRBV10-3 and TRBJ2-2, with D perhaps matching TRBD2 (5 bases). This CDR3 has 15 amino acids. Trimming left V 4 bases short and J 1 base short, with 10 bases between. Germline V gene sequence: CDR1 ENHRY, CDR2 SYGVKD. In DNA form, the CDR3 reads TGTGCCATCAGTGTGGGGAGAGGGAACACCGGGGAGCTGTTTTTT. Its translation: CAISVGRGNTGELFF.

In this sample, this clone turned up once. The chain links TRBV4-1 to TRBJ1-3; TRBD1 is a possible D gene (5 bases). The CDR3 consists of 15 residues. V was cut by 4 bases and J by 4 bases, with 14 bases left in between. Germline V gives CDR1 MGHRA, CDR2 YSYEKL. CDR3 in amino acids: CASSLRDLGGNTIYF. For the CDR3, the DNA is TGCGCCAGCAGCCTCCGGGACCTGGGGGGAAACACCATATATTTT.

The chain combines TRBV15 with TRBJ2-5; 9 bases are a match to TRBD1. The J call is doubtful: the DNA matches TRBJ2-7 better. The CDR3 is 15 residues long. Germline V CDR1 and CDR2: LNHNV, YYDKDF (reference sequence). CDR3 DNA sequence: TGTGCCACCAGCAGAGGGGACAGGGATACCTACGAGCAGTACTTC. Protein product: CATSRGDRDTYEQYF.

The J gene is TRBJ1-3, the V gene TRBV2; D unresolved. The CDR3 contains 17 residues. V was cut by 6 bases and J by 0 bases, with 18 bases left in between. Germline lookup yields CDR1 SNHLY and CDR2 FYNNEI. This chain's CDR3 is CASSPGVWLNSGNTIYF. CDR3 in DNA: TGTGCCAGCAGCCCGGGAGTTTGGTTAAACTCTGGAAACACCATATATTTT.

The chain uses TRBV19 and TRBJ2-7, with D tentatively TRBD1 or TRBD2 (5 bases each). CDR3 size: 13 residues. V dropped 10 bases and J dropped 4 bases, with 17 bases sitting between them. Germline V gene sequence: CDR1 LNHDA, CDR2 SQIVND (reference sequence). The CDR3 nucleotides are TGTGCCACCCAGGCCCTCGGGGCTTACGAGCAGTACTTC. Translating it yields CATQALGAYEQYF.

Notes on this clone: The sample contains more than one DNA sequence encoding this CDR3. The chain is built from TRBV29-1 and TRBJ2-1, with D perhaps TRBD2 (5 bases). Trimming left V 4 bases short and J 10 bases short, with 17 bases between. The CDR3 spans 13 residues. Germline V gene lookup returns CDR1 SQVTM and CDR2 ANQGSEA. CDR3: CSVGSGEGGEQFF. The CDR3 DNA sequence: TGCAGCGTTGGATCTGGGGAAGGAGGCGAGCAGTTCTTC.

The genes are TRBV27 and TRBJ2-7; D not certain. Trimming left V 2 bases short and J 1 base short, with 9 bases between. CDR1 MNHEY and CDR2 SMNVEV come from the germline V gene (reference sequence). The CDR3 loop spans 14 amino acids. The CDR3 spells CASSLNRLSYEQYF. The CDR3 nucleotides are TGTGCCAGCAGTTTAAACCGGTTGTCCTACGAGCAGTACTTC.

This clone was counted many times. The rearrangement uses TRBV19 and TRBJ2-2; D call uncertain. The V end lost 4 bases, the J end lost 6 bases, and 12 bases lay between the germline ends. The germline CDR1 and CDR2 sequences are LNHDA and SQIVND (reference sequence). CDR3 length: 14 amino acids. The CDR3 DNA sequence: TGTGCCAGTAGTAACTCCGACGTCTCCGGGGAGCTGTTTTTT. It translates to CASSNSDVSGELFF.

This clone appeared a few times. CDR3 nucleotide sequence: TGTGCCACCAGCAGCAGCTCGGACAGTGGTTTTGAAAAACTGTTTTTT. Translating gives CATSSSSDSGFEKLFF. The chain recombines TRBV15 with TRBJ1-4; D perhaps matches TRBD1 (6 bases). CDR1 and CDR2 from the germline V gene are LNHNV and YYDKDF (reference sequence). V was pared by 3 bases and J by 7 bases, with 18 bases between. The CDR3 consists of 16 residues.

The chain is built from TRBV7-8 and TRBJ2-7; D might be TRBD1 or TRBD2, each matching 6 bases. CDR1 is SGHVS, CDR2 FQNEAQ, per germline. The CDR3 covers 15 residues. V dropped 4 bases and J dropped 5 bases, with 18 bases sitting between them. The CDR3 protein is CASSSPRGGWDEQYF. The CDR3 coding sequence is TGTGCCAGCAGCTCACCCCGAGGGGGGTGGGACGAGCAGTACTTC.

The chain joins TRBV27 to TRBJ2-3; possible D gene TRBD2, 6 bases. V shed 0 bases and J shed 5 bases, with 9 bases lying between them. CDR1 MNHEY and CDR2 SMNVEV come from the germline V gene (reference sequence). This CDR3 contains 14 residues. CDR3 residues: CASSLSVSGDTQYF. The CDR3 DNA sequence: TGTGCCAGCAGTTTATCGGTTAGCGGAGATACGCAGTATTTT.

By share, this clone counts as medium-sized. V usage is TRBV19 and J usage is TRBJ1-5, with a possible D match to TRBD1 (5 bases). Trimming shortened V by 3 bases and J by 6 bases, and 9 bases separated the two germline ends. CDR1 and CDR2 (germline): LNHDA, SQIVND (reference sequence). CDR3 length equals 13 residues. The CDR3 here is CASSMWGPQPQHF. Here the CDR3 DNA reads TGTGCCAGTAGTATGTGGGGACCTCAGCCCCAGCATTTT.

The sample holds a few counts of this clone. The V and J genes are TRBV7-2 and TRBJ2-1; TRBD2 matches 14 bases. The CDR3 runs to 15 residues. Germline trimming cut 10 bases from V and 8 bases from J; bases unmatched to any gene: 10. Germline V gene lookup returns CDR1 SGHTA and CDR2 FQGNSA. The CDR3 region is CAILTGTSGSYEQFF. CDR3 coding DNA: TGTGCCATCCTCACTGGGACTAGCGGGAGTTATGAGCAGTTCTTC.

This clone appeared a few times. The chain links TRBV19 to TRBJ1-4; no firm D call. With 3 bases removed from V and 0 bases from J, the gap between germline ends came to 11 bases. This CDR3 is 16 amino acids long. Germline V CDR1 and CDR2: LNHDA, SQIVND (reference sequence). This CDR3 reads CASSMSQSATNEKLFF. The CDR3 nucleotides are TGTGCCAGTAGTATGTCGCAGAGTGCAACTAATGAAAAACTGTTTTTT.